These T cell receptor beta chains were read from a single sample in a study of blood T cell repertoires in COVID-19. The data were produced by immunoSEQ multiplex PCR, yet TCRdb's version contains in-frame clones alone and is incomplete. This sample has roughly 300,000 clones, with 65% to 90% found just once. Sequenced sample: PBMCs or T cells enriched from blood (not recorded which). The receptors were sampled from a woman aged 18-29 years who had recovered from COVID-19. Each CDR3 is given with its conserved first and last residue. D genes are given only for firm matches. Size is omitted from some rows. Given values are once, few, many or a class for expanded clones.

>.|TRBV19|TRBD1|TRBJ2-1
TGTGCCAGTAGTATAGTAGCCCCCGGACAGGGGTTCTACAATGAGCAGTTCTTC
CASSIVAPGQGFYNEQFF
>once|TRBV29-1|.|TRBJ1-3
TGCAGCGTTTTTACAGGGAGCTCTGGAAACACCATATATTTT
CSVFTGSSGNTIYF
>.|TRBV11-2|.|TRBJ1-3
TGTGCCAGCAGCTTAGCGGTTACAGTCTCTGGAAACACCATATATTTT
CASSLAVTVSGNTIYF
>.|TRBV7-9|.|TRBJ2-7
TGTGCCAGCAGCCCCCCCCAGGGCACCTACGAGCAGTACTTC
CASSPPQGTYEQYF
>.|TRBV10-3|TRBD1|TRBJ2-7
TGTGCCATCAGTGCCCGTGACAGGGAATCCTACGAGCAGTACTTC
CAISARDRESYEQYF
>few|TRBV5-1|.|TRBJ2-2
TGCGCCAGCAGCTTGACAGGGCCCGGGGAGCTGTTTTTT
CASSLTGPGELFF
>.|TRBV11-1|TRBD1|TRBJ1-6
TGTGCCAGCAGCCCAATTGGACAGGGGGCGATTTCACCCCTCCACTTT
CASSPIGQGAISPLHF
>few|TRBV5-5|.|TRBJ2-3
TGTGCCAGCAGCTTTATCCCCGACAAAACTAGCACAGATACGCAGTATTTT
CASSFIPDKTSTDTQYF
>.|TRBV7-9|TRBD2|TRBJ2-1
TGTGCCAGCAGCTTTGCCCTAGCGGGAGCCAATGAGCAGTTCTTC
CASSFALAGANEQFF
>few|TRBV21-1|.|TRBJ1-1
TGTGCCAGCAGCATAATGACTTCCGAAGCTTTCTTT
CASSIMTSEAFF
>.|TRBV6-1|.|TRBJ2-4
TGTGCCAGCAGTGACAGTAAGGCCAAAAACATTCAGTACTTC
CASSDSKAKNIQYF
>few|TRBV7-3|TRBD1|TRBJ2-3
TGTGCCAGCAGCTTAGGGGGACAGGGAGCAGTGGATACGCAGTATTTT
CASSLGGQGAVDTQYF
>.|TRBV7-9|TRBD1|TRBJ2-1
TGTGCCAGCAGGGTACAGGGGGCAGAGAATGAGCAGTTCTTC
CASRVQGAENEQFF
>.|TRBV2|.|TRBJ1-2
TGTGCCAGCAGTGTGGGGGGGAACTATGGCTACACCTTC
CASSVGGNYGYTF
>.|TRBV7-6|TRBD1|TRBJ2-3
TGTGCCAGCAGCTTAGAGGCAGGGGGCGCAGATACGCAGTATTTT
CASSLEAGGADTQYF
>once|TRBV19|TRBD1|TRBJ2-6
TGTGCCAGTAGTAGGACAGGGGCATACGGGGCCAACGTCCTGACTTTC
CASSRTGAYGANVLTF
>.|TRBV7-3|TRBD2|TRBJ2-2
TGTGCCAGCAGCCCCAGCGGGAGGGCCGGTTTCGGGGAGCTGTTTTTT
CASSPSGRAGFGELFF
>once|TRBV4-1|.|TRBJ2-1
TGCGCCAGCAGCCAGGCCCGCCTAGATGATGAGCAGTTCTTC
CASSQARLDDEQFF
>.|TRBV2|TRBD1|TRBJ1-2
TGTGCCAGCAGTGAAATGGCAGGCACATCAGGGGGCTATGGCTACACCTTC
CASSEMAGTSGGYGYTF
>few|TRBV10-2|.|TRBJ1-1
TGCGCCAGCAGTGAAGCAGGGAACACTGAAGCTTTCTTT
CASSEAGNTEAFF
>.|TRBV28|.|TRBJ1-4
TGTGCCAGCAGCATTTCCACAGGGTCAGGAGGTGAAAAACTGTTTTTT
CASSISTGSGGEKLFF
>.|TRBV7-7|.|TRBJ2-5
TGTGCTAGCAGCTTTGGAGGAGCCGAGACCCAGTACTTC
CASSFGGAETQYF
>.|TRBV7-9|.|TRBJ2-2
TGTGCCAGCAGTGCACAGAACACCGGGGAGCTGTTTTTT
CASSAQNTGELFF
>.|TRBV4-1|.|TRBJ1-2
TGCGCCAGCAGCCCTACAGGTATCGGCGCCTATGGCTACACCTTC
CASSPTGIGAYGYTF
>.|TRBV19|TRBD1|TRBJ2-2
TGTGCCAGTAATCTGGGACAGGGGAACATCGGGGAGCTGTTTTTT
CASNLGQGNIGELFF
>.|TRBV5-6|.|TRBJ2-7
TGTGCCAGCAGTCCCCGACAGGCCTACGAGCAGTACTTC
CASSPRQAYEQYF
>.|TRBV7-8|TRBD1|TRBJ2-4
TGTGCCAGCAGCCCCGGACAGGGCAACAAAAACATTCAGTACTTC
CASSPGQGNKNIQYF
>.|TRBV7-9|TRBD1|TRBJ1-2
TGTGCCAGCAGCTCGCGGGACAGGGGCGATGGCTACACCTTC
CASSSRDRGDGYTF
>.|TRBV5-6|TRBD1|TRBJ1-1
TGTGCCAGCAGCACGGACAGGGGGAACACTGAAGCTTTCTTT
CASSTDRGNTEAFF
>.|TRBV5-1|TRBD1|TRBJ1-4
TGCGCCAGCAGCGGGACAGGGGGGAAACTGTTTTTT
CASSGTGGKLFF
>.|TRBV6-5|.|TRBJ2-4
TGTGCCAGCGCCGGTCACCAAAACATTCAGTACTTC
CASAGHQNIQYF
>.|TRBV4-1|TRBD1|TRBJ2-3
TGCGCCAGCAGCCAAGCCCCGACAGGGGTGGGGGGAGATACGCAGTATTTT
CASSQAPTGVGGDTQYF
>.|TRBV9|.|TRBJ1-2
TGTGCCAGCAGCGTCGGATCGGGATATGGCTACACCTTC
CASSVGSGYGYTF
>once|TRBV10-3|TRBD1|TRBJ2-7
TGTGCCATCAGCCTTTCCCGGGACAGCTCCTACGAGCAGTACTTC
CAISLSRDSSYEQYF
>.|TRBV6-1|TRBD2|TRBJ2-4
TGTGCCAGCAGTGAATTGGCGTCTAGCGGGAGGTGGAACATTCAGTACTTC
CASSELASSGRWNIQYF
>.|TRBV27|TRBD2|TRBJ2-7
TGTGCCAGCGGGGAATTAGCGGGAGGGCCTTACGAGCAGTACTTC
CASGELAGGPYEQYF
>.|TRBV10-3|TRBD1|TRBJ1-2
TGTGCCATCAGTGACGGGACAGGGGTAGGCTACACCTTC
CAISDGTGVGYTF
>.|TRBV27|TRBD1|TRBJ1-2
TGTGCCAGCAGCCGCTCCGGGACAGGGTTATCCAACTATGGCTACACCTTC
CASSRSGTGLSNYGYTF
>.|TRBV19|.|TRBJ1-2
TGTGCCAGTAGTATTGAGCACGCGAGCTATGGCTACACCTTC
CASSIEHASYGYTF
>.|TRBV10-3|.|TRBJ2-5
TGTGCCATCAGTGAAACCCCTAGGGGGGGCCGGGAGACCCAGTACTTC
CAISETPRGGRETQYF
>.|TRBV4-1|.|TRBJ1-3
TGCGCCAGCAGCCAAGATACAGGTCCTGGAAACACCATATATTTT
CASSQDTGPGNTIYF
>.|TRBV13|TRBD2|TRBJ2-7
TGTGCCAGCAGCTTAAGGGCTAGCGGATTCTACGAGCAGTACTTC
CASSLRASGFYEQYF
>.|TRBV30|TRBD1|TRBJ2-7
TGTGCCTGGAGCACCAAACAAACAGGGGTCGAGCAGTACTTC
CAWSTKQTGVEQYF
>.|TRBV6-5|.|TRBJ2-3
TGTGCCAGCAGTCCCCGGACTGGGGGGGATACGCAGTATTTT
CASSPRTGGDTQYF
>medium-sized|TRBV25-1|TRBD1|TRBJ1-1
TGTGCCAGCACCTTAACAGGGGGCACTGAAGCTTTCTTT
CASTLTGGTEAFF
>.|TRBV9|TRBD1|TRBJ2-3
TGTGCCAGCAGCGTGGGGACAGGGCGATTTCCCGATATACGCACAGATACGCAGTATTTT
CASSVGTGRFPDIRTDTQYF